The T cell receptor (beta chain) described here comes from a study of T cells in Graves' hyperthyroidism and ophthalmopathy (dated by TCRdb to the late 2010s). At the level of the whole study: Peripheral blood was collected at initial diagnosis, before any treatment. TCR V-J signatures able to tell the groups apart were searched for in a discovery cohort of 90 to 100 patients, of whom 40 to 45 had Graves' ophthalmopathy and 55 to 60 had stable Graves' hyperthyroidism. Prospective prediction of ophthalmopathy was tested in an independent validation cohort consisting of fewer than 20 hyperthyroidism patients and some 16 patients who later progressed to ophthalmopathy. The approximately 90 discovery patients were divided at random into training and test sets in a 7:3 ratio. In addition, the study compared T-cell repertoires in thyroid tissue and in blood from over 5 Graves' hyperthyroidism patients. Once sampling was done, hyperthyroidism patients were given methimazole at a starting dose of 30 mg daily, whereas ophthalmopathy patients were given high-dose intravenous methylprednisolone. TCR Vbeta CDR3 sequencing of around 130 peripheral blood samples (over 40 ophthalmopathy, 70 to 85 hyperthyroidism and some 17 progressor patients) is reported in the paper. Findings and caveats that apply to the study as a whole: No statistical method was used to fix the sample size in advance, and group allocation was not hidden from the investigators. In validation, the model predicted progression to ophthalmopathy a median of about 6.5 months before onset, with about 70% sensitivity and roughly 72% specificity. Most expanded thyroid clonotypes (frequency above 0.001) were also detected in blood, a finding suggesting that blood repertoires may reflect thyroid immune responses. A 13 V-J signature model separated ophthalmopathy from stable hyperthyroidism, with around 88% sensitivity and 81.08% specificity in cross-validation and 80%/75% in testing.

TCR beta CDR3 regions were amplified from RNA transcripts. The TCR CDR3 was subjected to a first round of RT-PCR using the HTBI primer set and the Qiagen OneStep RT-PCR kit. A second multiplex PCR round built the libraries, followed by size selection and purification. Libraries were sequenced paired-end with 100 bp reads on an Illumina HiSeq2000. In the paper's pipeline: SOAPnuke was used to process the raw data, with reads discarded if the reads contained adapters or uncalled bases, had a mean Phred below 15, or lacked an exact constant-primer or identifier match. COPE v1.2.5 was used to merge high-quality paired reads, and clonotypes were defined as unique nucleotide sequences. MiTCR v1.1 was used to align clonotypes to the IMGT TRBV, TRBD and TRBJ reference segments. The analysis was restricted to V-J combinations with a frequency above 0.0001, which together covered 99.2% of the repertoires. A TCS score was defined as the ratio between F50 (clonal expansion) and ExV (chaos), using BLOSUM62-based TCRdist between CDR3 peptides within each V-J. Welch's t-statistics and random forest reduced 514 V-J features to 10 to 15, which were used in a naive Bayes classifier (R e1071). TCRdb reprocessed the public reads (quality trimming at Q25 with fastp, clone calling with MiXCR) and kept in-frame beta chains. Rows are unified per CDR3 protein, each entry keeping the most common DNA and genes. The V and J calls, along with clone size, are taken from TCRdb and not from the paper's own processing. Across this sample there are around 190,000 distinct CDR3 sequences, with roughly 17% seen only once. Of the sample, roughly 49% is held by the ten largest clones.

To note about this clonotype: No cognate antigen has been identified for it. No base quality values were provided; no much bigger clone lies one nucleotide off.

Stable Graves' hyperthyroidism was defined as no progression to ophthalmopathy during 18 months of follow-up. Hyperthyroidism patients were newly diagnosed, with disease duration under 2 months, and aged 18 to 65 years. The study excluded patients with uncontrolled infections, other autoimmune diseases, pregnancy or lactation. Diagnoses relied on clinical symptoms, serum thyroxine and TRAb, thyroid ultrasound and orbital computed tomography. Ficoll-Paque density gradient centrifugation was used to isolate PBMCs from about 10 ml of fresh peripheral blood. Total RNA was extracted with Trizol reagent, and quality was checked on an Agilent 2100 Bioanalyzer. After removal of 5 bases from V and 3 bases from J, the junction retains 3 bases not matched to a gene. The germline V gene (reference sequence) supplies CDR1 SEHNR and CDR2 FQNEAQ. Inclusive of the bounding cysteine and phenylalanine, the CDR3 is 13 residues long. Only CDR3 DNA is held: 39 bases, read in frame from base 1.

The sample was blood. The V gene is TRBV7-9 and the J gene is TRBJ2-7; 8 middle bases align to TRBD2. The clonotype comes from a woman in her forties or fifties with Graves' hyperthyroidism. The DNA sequence is as follows: TGTGCCAGCAGCGGGGCGGGGGGCTACGAGCAGTACTTC. This is translated as CASSGAGGYEQYF.